One and the same sample provided the 16 T cell receptor beta chains below, sequenced in a study of response to subunit inactivated influenza vaccine. MiXCR, applied by TCRdb to the RT-PCR reads, yields one record per CDR3 protein. The sample lists about 480,000 distinct CDR3 sequences, roughly 13% occurring once. The sample in question was PBMCs from blood, obtained more than 35 days after vaccination. These receptors came from a man aged 50-59 years who received an inactivated influenza vaccine.

This clonotype has a handful of counts. This chain links TRBV29-1 with TRBJ1-1, with a tentative D call TRBD1 (5 bases). Germline V gene lookup returns CDR1 SQVTM and CDR2 ANQGSEA. The CDR3 totals 11 residues. Trimming left V 6 bases short and J 4 bases short, with 9 bases between. The CDR3 DNA sequence: TGCAGCGTGCAGGGTACCACTGAAGCTTTCTTT. The encoded protein is CSVQGTTEAFF.

The chain employs TRBV27 and TRBJ2-7; 9 bases are a match to TRBD1. V was pared by 4 bases and J by 4 bases, with 2 bases of the junction left unmatched. Germline CDR1 reads MNHEY; CDR2 reads SMNVEV (reference sequence). The CDR3 contains 13 residues. Here the CDR3 reads CASSWDRAYEQYF. The DNA for the CDR3 is TGTGCCAGCAGTTGGGACAGGGCGTACGAGCAGTACTTC.

The J gene is TRBJ2-3, the V gene TRBV7-8; the D gene is possibly TRBD2 (5 bases). Germline V gene data show CDR1 as SGHVS and CDR2 as FQNEAQ. The CDR3 contains 14 residues. With 3 bases removed from V and 1 base from J, the gap between germline ends came to 8 bases. The chain's CDR3 is CASSLKRGTDTQYF. CDR3 DNA sequence: TGTGCCAGCAGCTTGAAGAGGGGCACAGATACGCAGTATTTT.

The rearrangement links TRBV4-2 to TRBJ2-3, with D tentatively TRBD2 (6 bases). The CDR3 is 15 residues long. The V and J ends lost 0 bases and 2 bases respectively, with 9 bases between them. CDR1 LGHNA and CDR2 YNFKEQ come from the germline V gene. The DNA of the CDR3 is TGTGCCAGCAGCCAAGATGGGACTCACACAGATACGCAGTATTTT. Protein: CASSQDGTHTDTQYF.

Worth noting for this clonotype: A much larger clone is a single base away; this may be a read error. The chain links TRBV7-8 to TRBJ2-1, with TRBD2 matching 7 bases. The CDR3 sequence is 15 residues long. CDR1 SGHVS and CDR2 FQNEAQ come from the germline V gene. The CDR3 reads CGSSFGGRGYNEQFF. CDR3 DNA sequence: TGTGGCAGCAGCTTTGGCGGGAGAGGCTACAATGAGCAGTTCTTC.

This clonotype was detected many times. The rearrangement uses TRBV20-1 and TRBJ2-3, with 14 bases fitting TRBD2. V shed 4 bases, J shed 10 bases, and the junction held 7 bases outside the gene matches. The CDR3 runs to 14 residues. In germline, CDR1 is DFQATT, CDR2 SNEGSKA (reference sequence). DNA of the CDR3: TGCAGTGCTAACCACGGACTAGCGGGAGGCGCGCAGTATTTT. Its protein product is CSANHGLAGGAQYF.

In this sample, this clonotype turned up a few times. The chain carries TRBV4-1 and TRBJ2-5; D perhaps matches TRBD1 (6 bases). Trimming took off 1 base at V and 3 bases at J, with 9 bases between the two ends. Per germline, CDR1 MGHRA and CDR2 YSYEKL. This CDR3 has 14 amino acids. The CDR3 region has the DNA TGCGCCAGCAGCCAAGTGAACAGGGAAGAGACCCAGTACTTC. Amino acids: CASSQVNREETQYF.

This clonotype was counted a few times. The J gene is TRBJ2-3, the V gene TRBV20-1; perhaps TRBD2 as D (6 bases). Between the trimmed V and J ends, which lost 4 bases and 2 bases, there was a span of 13 bases. Germline V CDR1 and CDR2: DFQATT, SNEGSKA (reference sequence). This CDR3 is 14 amino acids long. This CDR3 is CSATSGLITDTQYF. As DNA, the CDR3 is TGCAGTGCTACCAGCGGGCTGATCACAGATACGCAGTATTTT.

This clonotype was detected only a few times. This chain links TRBV6-5 with TRBJ1-6; no reliable D call. Germline CDR1 and CDR2: MNHEY and SVGAGI. This CDR3 contains 12 residues. Deletions cut 8 bases from V and 8 bases from J, with 10 bases between. CDR3 sequence (DNA): TGTGCCAGCTGCCAGCCTTATTCACCCCTCCACTTT. This sequence encodes CASCQPYSPLHF.

This clonotype appeared once. The chain couples TRBV7-2 to TRBJ2-7; maybe TRBD2 (5 bases). This CDR3 is 13 amino acids long. Germline CDR1 and CDR2: SGHTA and FQGNSA. V dropped 8 bases and J dropped 0 bases, with 11 bases sitting between them. In DNA, the CDR3 is TGTGCCAGCGAACTCGGGGTCTCCTACGAGCAGTACTTC. It yields the protein CASELGVSYEQYF.

This clonotype showed up just a few times. The chain recombines TRBV24-1 with TRBJ2-1, with 9 bases matching TRBD2. The CDR3 is made up of 15 amino acids. Germline-derived CDR1 and CDR2 are KGHDR and SFDVKD. The V gene end was trimmed by 9 bases and the J gene end by 1 base; junction bases not matched to a gene: 6. The CDR3, as DNA: TGTGCCACCCGCAGCAGCGGGGGGTCCTACAATGAGCAGTTCTTC. As protein: CATRSSGGSYNEQFF.

This clonotype was counted a few times. V is TRBV29-1 and J is TRBJ2-1; weak D call: TRBD1 (5 bases). The ends were cut back, 6 bases at V and 3 bases at J, with 9 bases in the middle. The germline gives CDR1 SQVTM, CDR2 ANQGSEA. The length of the CDR3 is 12 residues. DNA for the CDR3: TGCAGCGTCGCTGACAGCTACAATGAGCAGTTCTTC. It codes for CSVADSYNEQFF.

The V gene is TRBV29-1, the J gene TRBJ1-2; TRBD1 matches 8 bases. The CDR3 consists of 13 residues. Trimming removed 7 bases from V and 4 bases from J; junction bases left unmatched: 8. Germline assignment: CDR1 SQVTM and CDR2 ANQGSEA. The CDR3 loop is CSAVTGVGYGYTF. CDR3 sequence (DNA): TGCAGCGCCGTGACAGGGGTGGGCTATGGCTACACCTTC.

The chain carries TRBV9 and TRBJ2-1, with 8 nucleotides matching TRBD2. The CDR3 is 15 amino acids. The junction had 10 bases not matched to a gene; V was cut back by 4 bases and J by 7 bases. Germline CDR1 reads SGDLS; CDR2 reads YYNGEE. In DNA form, the CDR3 reads TGTGCCAGCAGCTTCACGGGGACTAGGCGGAATGAGCAGTTCTTC. This gives the protein CASSFTGTRRNEQFF.

This clonotype was seen repeatedly, ten times or more. The DNA of the CDR3 is TGTGCCAGCATTTTAAATAGCAATCAGCCCCAGCATTTT. It specifies CASILNSNQPQHF. The V gene is TRBV6-5, the J gene TRBJ1-5; no reliable D call. The germline CDR1 and CDR2 sequences are MNHEY and SVGAGI. The germline V and J ends were trimmed by 7 bases and 0 bases, with 7 bases remaining between them. The CDR3 has 13 amino acids.

J is TRBJ2-5 and V is TRBV6-1, with TRBD1 as a possible D gene (7 bases). Trimming left V 8 bases short and J 1 base short, with 26 bases between. This CDR3 contains 18 residues. Germline assignment: CDR1 MNHNS and CDR2 SASEGT. CDR3 DNA sequence: TGTGCCAGCGGGCTTCCCTCAGGGGGGCGGACTGGCCAAGAGACCCAGTACTTC. It specifies CASGLPSGGRTGQETQYF.